A selection of T cell receptor beta chains follows, all from one sample in a study of blood T cell repertoires in COVID-19. Sequencing used immunoSEQ multiplex PCR; TCRdb keeps in-frame clones, though not all of them. The data show about 350,000 clones, around nine tenths seen once. The sequencing input was PBMCs or T cells enriched from blood (not recorded which). These TCRs come from a woman in her twenties or thirties who had been exposed to COVID-19. CDR3s include the opening cysteine and the closing phenylalanine or tryptophan. D genes are given only for firm matches. For some rows the clone size is stated as once, few or many, or as a class when expanded; others skip it.

D gene | clone size | J gene | V gene | CDR3 DNA | CDR3 protein
NA | NA | TRBJ2-3 | TRBV5-4 | TGTGCCAGCAGCTTGGGAGGGGGTTCTGTCACAGATACGCAGTATTTT | CASSLGGGSVTDTQYF
TRBD1 | NA | TRBJ2-2 | TRBV28 | TGTGCCAGCAGTGGACAGGGGTATCGCACCGGGGAGCTGTTTTTT | CASSGQGYRTGELFF
TRBD2 | NA | TRBJ2-3 | TRBV7-2 | TGTGCCAGCAGCTTGTCTCTTGGCGGGAGTTTTACAGATACGCAGTATTTT | CASSLSLGGSFTDTQYF
TRBD2 | NA | TRBJ2-5 | TRBV29-1 | TGCAGCGTTGCCGGGAGGGCACAAGAGACCCAGTACTTC | CSVAGRAQETQYF
TRBD2 | once | TRBJ2-7 | TRBV7-2 | TGTGCCAGCAGGCGACTAGCGGGAGTGGGGGAGCAGTACTTC | CASRRLAGVGEQYF
TRBD2 | NA | TRBJ2-5 | TRBV4-1 | TGCGCCAGCAGCCAGGGGGGGACTAGCGGACAAGAGACCCAGTACTTC | CASSQGGTSGQETQYF
NA | once | TRBJ1-1 | TRBV7-9 | TGTGCCAGCAGCTTATTAACGGACACTGAAGCTTTCTTT | CASSLLTDTEAFF
NA | NA | TRBJ2-7 | TRBV5-1 | TGCGCCAGCAGCGCAAGCGGCTACGAGCAGTACTTC | CASSASGYEQYF
NA | NA | TRBJ2-3 | TRBV7-3 | TGTGCCAGCAGCTTAATCGGGGGGCGAACAGATACGCAGTATTTT | CASSLIGGRTDTQYF
TRBD2 | NA | TRBJ2-3 | TRBV7-9 | TGTGCCAGCAGCCCACCGACTAGCGGAATGATAGATACGCAGTATTTT | CASSPPTSGMIDTQYF
NA | NA | TRBJ1-5 | TRBV28 | TGTGCCAGCAGCTCCGGGTCTAATAGCAATCAGCCCCAGCATTTT | CASSSGSNSNQPQHF
TRBD1 | NA | TRBJ1-2 | TRBV5-4 | TGTGCCAGCAGCTTGGACCGGACAGGGGGCGGCTACACCTTC | CASSLDRTGGGYTF
NA | NA | TRBJ2-3 | TRBV7-3 | TGTGCCAGCAGCTTACAGGGGCGAGGTACGCAGTATTTT | CASSLQGRGTQYF
NA | NA | TRBJ2-1 | TRBV7-8 | TGTGCCAGCAGCTTAGAAATTGTCGGGGTCGGGAGCTACAATGAGCAGTTCTTC | CASSLEIVGVGSYNEQFF
NA | few | TRBJ2-1 | TRBV24-1 | TGTGCCACCAGTGATTTGACGGCGGGGAAGTTGTTGGATGAGCAGTTCTTC | CATSDLTAGKLLDEQFF
TRBD1 | NA | TRBJ1-4 | TRBV6-5 | TGTGCCAGCAGCCGAGGGACAGGGGTCGCTGAAAAACTGTTTTTT | CASSRGTGVAEKLFF
NA | NA | TRBJ2-7 | TRBV18 | TGTGCCAGCTCACGAGACTACGAGCAGTACTTC | CASSRDYEQYF
TRBD2 | NA | TRBJ2-1 | TRBV9 | TGTGCCAGCAGCACCCCAACCAGCGGGGGGACCTCCTACAATGAGCAGTTCTTC | CASSTPTSGGTSYNEQFF
NA | NA | TRBJ1-5 | TRBV19 | TGTGCCAGTAGCCTCCGGGACACCTCATATAGCAATCAGCCCCAGCATTTT | CASSLRDTSYSNQPQHF
TRBD1 | NA | TRBJ1-3 | TRBV13 | TGTGCCAGCAGCTTAGTGTTGGACAGGGTGCACACCATATATTTT | CASSLVLDRVHTIYF
TRBD2 | NA | TRBJ2-7 | TRBV28 | TGTGCCAGCAGGCCCTCGGGCGGGGGGGCCTACGAGCAGTACTTC | CASRPSGGGAYEQYF
TRBD1 | NA | TRBJ2-7 | TRBV27 | TGTGCCAGCAGTTCCACAGGGGACTCCTACGAGCAGTACTTC | CASSSTGDSYEQYF
TRBD2 | NA | TRBJ2-5 | TRBV11-2 | TGTGCCAGCAGCCCAGGACTAGCGGGAGGGCTGGAGACCCAGTACTTC | CASSPGLAGGLETQYF
TRBD1 | NA | TRBJ2-1 | TRBV5-1 | TGCGCCAGCAGCACGGGACAGGGGTGGGGGAATGAGCAGTTCTTC | CASSTGQGWGNEQFF
TRBD2 | NA | TRBJ2-1 | TRBV9 | TGTGCCAGCAGCGTATTTTCCGGGAGGGCCTTAAATGAGCAGTTCTTC | CASSVFSGRALNEQFF
TRBD1 | NA | TRBJ2-6 | TRBV2 | TGTGCCAGCAGCCAGACAGGGGCCAGCTCTGGGGCCAACGTCCTGACTTTC | CASSQTGASSGANVLTF
NA | NA | TRBJ2-5 | TRBV6-1 | TGTGCCAGCAGTGAATTCGGGAGAGGAGGAGAGACCCAGTACTTC | CASSEFGRGGETQYF
TRBD2 | NA | TRBJ2-7 | TRBV10-3 | TGTGCCATCAGGTCGGCTAGCGGGAGGCAGACAAACACCTACGAGCAGTACTTC | CAIRSASGRQTNTYEQYF
TRBD1 | once | TRBJ2-1 | TRBV7-2 | TGTGCCAGCAGCTTAGGGACAGGGGATTACAATGAGCAGTTCTTC | CASSLGTGDYNEQFF
NA | NA | TRBJ1-1 | TRBV14 | TGTGCCAGCAGCCAAGAATTGGTAGTAGGAGCTGAAGCTTTCTTT | CASSQELVVGAEAFF
TRBD1 | NA | TRBJ1-1 | TRBV5-4 | TGTGCCAGCAGCTGGACAGGGACCACTGAAGCTTTCTTT | CASSWTGTTEAFF
NA | NA | TRBJ2-3 | TRBV2 | TGTGCCAGCAGTGGGGGCCTTAGCACAGATACGCAGTATTTT | CASSGGLSTDTQYF
TRBD2 | NA | TRBJ2-3 | TRBV10-1 | TGCGCCAGTAGCGGGGGCAGAAGCACAGATACGCAGTATTTT | CASSGGRSTDTQYF
TRBD2 | NA | TRBJ2-7 | TRBV6-6 | TGTGCCACCCGCGGTGGCGGGAGGCTCTCCTACGAGCAGTACTTC | CATRGGGRLSYEQYF
TRBD1 | NA | TRBJ1-4 | TRBV5-1 | TGCGCCAGCAGCCTCGGGACAGATAATGAAAAACTGTTTTTT | CASSLGTDNEKLFF
TRBD1 | NA | TRBJ1-3 | TRBV28 | TGTGCCAGCAGTTCACCGGGACAGGGGACGATGGGAAACACCATATATTTT | CASSSPGQGTMGNTIYF
TRBD1 | once | TRBJ2-3 | TRBV5-1 | TGCGCCAGCAGCTTGGCCCGGGACAGGGCCACAGATACGCAGTATTTT | CASSLARDRATDTQYF
NA | NA | TRBJ1-2 | TRBV5-4 | TGTGCCAGCAGCTCAGGCTTCTATGGCTACACCTTC | CASSSGFYGYTF
TRBD1 | NA | TRBJ2-7 | TRBV28 | TGTGCCAGCAGGCCGGCTGGACAGGGGGATCTCTACGAGCAGTACTTC | CASRPAGQGDLYEQYF
TRBD1 | NA | TRBJ1-2 | TRBV7-8 | TGTGCCAGCAGCTCCGGGACAGTCCGTGTCTACACCTTC | CASSSGTVRVYTF
NA | few | TRBJ2-5 | TRBV27 | TGTGCCAGCAACTTGAACCAAGAGACCCAGTACTTC | CASNLNQETQYF
TRBD1 | NA | TRBJ1-4 | TRBV5-1 | TGCGCCAGCAGCGGACAGGGGCACGTTAATGAAAAACTGTTTTTT | CASSGQGHVNEKLFF